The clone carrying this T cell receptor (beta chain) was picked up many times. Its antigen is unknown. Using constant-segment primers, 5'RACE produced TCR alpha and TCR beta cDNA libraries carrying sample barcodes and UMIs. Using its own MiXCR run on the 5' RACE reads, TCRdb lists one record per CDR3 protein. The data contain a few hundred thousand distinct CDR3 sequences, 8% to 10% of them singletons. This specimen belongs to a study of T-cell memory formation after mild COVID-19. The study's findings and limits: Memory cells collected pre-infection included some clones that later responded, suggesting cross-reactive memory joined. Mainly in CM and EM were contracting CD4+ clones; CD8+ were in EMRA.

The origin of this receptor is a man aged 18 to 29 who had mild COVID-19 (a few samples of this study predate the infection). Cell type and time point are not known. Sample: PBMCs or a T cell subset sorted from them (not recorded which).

The CDR3 here is CASSPTGPRGDEQFF. Here the CDR3 DNA reads TGCGCCAGCAGCCCTACTGGACCCAGGGGAGATGAGCAGTTCTTC. The chain links TRBV4-1 to TRBJ2-1; a weak D match, TRBD1 (6 bases). CDR3 length equals 15 residues. Germline CDR1 reads MGHRA; CDR2 reads YSYEKL. V was clipped by 4 bases and J by 8 bases, with 18 bases between them.